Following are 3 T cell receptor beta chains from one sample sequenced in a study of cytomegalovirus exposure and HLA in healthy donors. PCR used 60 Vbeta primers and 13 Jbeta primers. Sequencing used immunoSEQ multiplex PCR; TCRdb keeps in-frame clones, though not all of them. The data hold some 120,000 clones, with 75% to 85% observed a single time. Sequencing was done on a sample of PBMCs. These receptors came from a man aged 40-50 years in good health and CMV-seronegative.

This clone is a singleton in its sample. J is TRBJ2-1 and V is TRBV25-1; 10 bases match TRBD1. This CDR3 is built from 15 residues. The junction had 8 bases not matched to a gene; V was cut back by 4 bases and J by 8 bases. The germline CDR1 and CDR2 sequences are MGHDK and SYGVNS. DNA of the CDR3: TGTGCCAGCAGTGTTACCGGGACAGGGGTTTATGAGCAGTTCTTC. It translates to CASSVTGTGVYEQFF.

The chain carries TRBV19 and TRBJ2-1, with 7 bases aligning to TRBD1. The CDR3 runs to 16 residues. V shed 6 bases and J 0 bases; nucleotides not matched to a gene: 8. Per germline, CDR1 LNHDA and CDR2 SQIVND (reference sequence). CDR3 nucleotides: TGTGCCAGTAGAAGTGGGACAGCTAGCTCCTACAATGAGCAGTTCTTC. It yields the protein CASRSGTASSYNEQFF.

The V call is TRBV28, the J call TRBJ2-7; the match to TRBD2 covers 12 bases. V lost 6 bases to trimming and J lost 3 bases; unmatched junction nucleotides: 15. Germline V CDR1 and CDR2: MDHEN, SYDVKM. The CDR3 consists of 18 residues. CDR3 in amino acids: CASSLPTSGGTTFYEQYF. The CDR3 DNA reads TGTGCCAGCAGCCTACCCACTAGCGGGGGGACTACCTTCTACGAGCAGTACTTC.